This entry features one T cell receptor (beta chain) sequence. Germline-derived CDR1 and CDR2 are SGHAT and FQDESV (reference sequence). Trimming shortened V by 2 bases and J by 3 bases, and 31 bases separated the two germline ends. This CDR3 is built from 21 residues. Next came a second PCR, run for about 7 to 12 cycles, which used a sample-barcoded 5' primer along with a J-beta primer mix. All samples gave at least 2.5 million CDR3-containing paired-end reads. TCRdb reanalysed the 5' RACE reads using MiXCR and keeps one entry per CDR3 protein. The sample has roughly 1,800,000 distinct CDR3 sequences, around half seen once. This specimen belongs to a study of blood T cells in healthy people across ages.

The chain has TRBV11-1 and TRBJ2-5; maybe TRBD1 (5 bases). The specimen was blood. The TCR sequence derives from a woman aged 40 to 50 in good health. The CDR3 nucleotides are TGTGCCAGCAGCTTAAGGCGGCGGACACAGACCCTAAAAGGCGGTGAAGAGACCCAGTACTTC. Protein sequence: CASSLRRRTQTLKGGEETQYF.